Many counts were recorded for the clone carrying this T cell receptor beta chain. This sample stems from a study of human T cells and chemical hapten exposure. A single record per CDR3 protein comes from TCRdb applying MiXCR to the RACE reads. The sample shows roughly 110,000 distinct CDR3 sequences, 12% of them seen only once. V shed 2 bases and J shed 5 bases, with 7 bases lying between them. This CDR3 comprises 13 residues. The time point here: pre-sensitization, week 0. Regarding treatment: therapeutic diphenylcyclopropenone sensitization with weekly scalp DPC. Non-pregnant alopecia patients aged 18 to 70, suitable for DPC therapy.

This TCR derives from a woman between 50 and 59 years old with alopecia areata. Some clones in this sample may be carry-over from other donors' samples. The source was whole blood, collected in connection with sensitization to the hapten diphenylcyclopropenone (DPC). The V call is TRBV12-3 or TRBV12-4, the J call TRBJ2-1, with D unclear. In nucleotides, the CDR3 is TGTGCCAGCAGTTTATTCGCGAACAATGAGCAGTTCTTC. Amino acid sequence: CASSLFANNEQFF.